This TCR beta chain was identified during a study of CD8+CD57+ T cells in acquired aplastic anemia. In the study overall: An average of about 3.4 ug of DNA was obtained from sorted CD4+ and CD8+ cells. The study obtained 8.5 million to 12 million reads on average for CD4+ cells from healthy donors. Findings and limits, study-wide: Fewer than 30 CD8+ CDR3 sequences were shared between patients and controls.

The CDR3 contains 12 residues. From germline, CDR1 is ENHRY and CDR2 SYGVKD. Trimming stripped 3 bases from V and 5 bases from J, with 7 bases between. As concerns this clonotype: Its antigen is undetermined.

Using genomic DNA as the template, TCR beta VDJ and CDR3 profiling was carried out. TCRdb analysed the reads with MiXCR anew, one entry per CDR3 protein. The sample contains about 210,000 distinct CDR3 sequences, around 60% of which appear only once. The chain employs TRBV10-3 and TRBJ2-5; no firm D call. The sequence derives from a human donor in good health. The sample was sorted CD4+, CD8+, or CD8+CD57+ T cells (not recorded which) from PBMCs. The CDR3 is CAISDMGETQYF. CDR3 sequence (DNA): TGTGCCATCAGTGACATGGGTGAGACCCAGTACTTC.